This is a list of T cell receptor beta chains from one sample in a study of long-term antiretroviral therapy in people with HIV. TCRdb's table, derived via immunoSEQ multiplex PCR, lists solely in-frame clones and lacks some. The sample records tens of thousands of clones, approximately 94% being singletons. Sequencing used unsorted PBMCs, obtained approximately 7.1 years after starting antiretroviral therapy. The receptor source for this set is a man aged 45 to 65 with HIV. CDR3s include the opening cysteine and the closing phenylalanine or tryptophan. The D gene is left open where the match is weak. Only some rows state a clone size, as once, few, many or a class for expanded clones.

V gene	D gene	J gene	clone size	CDR3 DNA	CDR3 protein
TRBV6-6	TRBD1	TRBJ2-2	-	TGTGCCAGCAGTGACCCGACAGGGGAGGCCGGGGAGCTGTTTTTT	CASSDPTGEAGELFF
TRBV11-2	-	TRBJ2-3	-	TGTGCCAGCAGCTTAGATCCCAGGGGCCTGAAGTCCACAGATACGCAGTATTTT	CASSLDPRGLKSTDTQYF
TRBV27	-	TRBJ1-2	-	TGTGCCAGCAGTTTGGGCAGAAACTATGGCTACACCTTC	CASSLGRNYGYTF
TRBV10-3	TRBD1	TRBJ2-3	-	TGTGCCATCAGCGCTTGGGACAGGGATTACACAGATACGCAGTATTTT	CAISAWDRDYTDTQYF
TRBV7-8	TRBD2	TRBJ2-3	-	TGTGCCAGCAGCTTGGGGGGGGGAGTTCCGGACACGCAGTATTTT	CASSLGGGVPDTQYF
TRBV5-5	TRBD1	TRBJ1-3	-	TGTGCCAGCAGCTTGACCCAGGGGGCACACACCATATATTTT	CASSLTQGAHTIYF
TRBV4-1	-	TRBJ2-1	-	TGCGCCAGCAGCCAAGATGCCGGGACCTACAATGAGCAGTTCTTC	CASSQDAGTYNEQFF
TRBV29-1	-	TRBJ1-1	-	TGCAGCGTTGAAGTGTCCGGGGGCCACACTGAAGCTTTCTTT	CSVEVSGGHTEAFF
TRBV10-3	-	TRBJ1-3	-	TGTGCCATCGCCCCCCCTTCAGGGATCGGAAACACCATATATTTT	CAIAPPSGIGNTIYF
TRBV6-1	-	TRBJ2-1	-	TGTGCCAGCAGGGGCGGCAATGAGCAGTTCTTC	CASRGGNEQFF
TRBV2	-	TRBJ2-1	-	TGTGCCAGCAGTCAAGAGAGATACAATGAGCAGTTCTTC	CASSQERYNEQFF
TRBV18	-	TRBJ1-2	-	TGTGCCAGCTCACCAGGGGACTCATGGGGCTACACCTTC	CASSPGDSWGYTF
TRBV20-1	-	TRBJ2-3	-	TGCAGTGCTAGGACAGATACGCAGTATTTT	CSARTDTQYF
TRBV10-2	TRBD1	TRBJ1-4	-	TGCGCCAGCAGTGAAGGGACAGGTAGAGAAAAACTGTTTTTT	CASSEGTGREKLFF
TRBV19	-	TRBJ2-1	-	TGTGCCAGTAGGAGGGGTTCTAGTAGGAATGAGCAGTTCTTC	CASRRGSSRNEQFF
TRBV2	-	TRBJ1-3	-	TGTGCCAGCACCACAATTGGGGGCGGAAACACCATATATTTT	CASTTIGGGNTIYF
TRBV7-3	TRBD1	TRBJ1-6	once	TGTGCCAGCAGCTCTTTCCCTGGGACAGGGAACTCACCCCTCCACTTT	CASSSFPGTGNSPLHF
TRBV7-9	-	TRBJ1-3	-	TGTGCCAGCAGCTTAGCAGGGGAAGGAAACACCATATATTTT	CASSLAGEGNTIYF
TRBV28	-	TRBJ1-2	-	TGTGCCAGCAGTTTTAGGGGGGGTTATGGCTACACCTTC	CASSFRGGYGYTF
TRBV10-3	-	TRBJ1-2	-	TGTGCCATCAGTGAGACCGGGACCGTATCTGGCTACACCTTC	CAISETGTVSGYTF
TRBV6-6	-	TRBJ2-1	-	TGTGCCAGCAGTACAAGTTACAATGAGCAGTTCTTC	CASSTSYNEQFF
TRBV2	-	TRBJ1-6	-	TGTGCCAGCAGAACATCGACAGCGTATAATTCACCCCTCCACTTT	CASRTSTAYNSPLHF
TRBV6-5	TRBD1	TRBJ1-5	-	TGTGCCAGCAGTTCTACGACAGGGAATAGCAATCAGCCCCAGCATTTT	CASSSTTGNSNQPQHF
TRBV28	-	TRBJ1-4	once	TGTGCCAGCAGTTTAGTTGGGTCTAATGAAAAACTGTTTTTT	CASSLVGSNEKLFF
TRBV14	-	TRBJ1-1	-	TGTGCCAGCAGCCAACAGACAGGATGGAACACTGAAGCTTTCTTT	CASSQQTGWNTEAFF
TRBV11-2	-	TRBJ2-7	-	TGTGCCAGCAGCTTAGTGCCAGGGTACGAGCAGTACTTC	CASSLVPGYEQYF
TRBV29-1	-	TRBJ2-3	-	TGCAGCGTGATCGGGCTCACAGATACGCAGTATTTT	CSVIGLTDTQYF
TRBV4-3	-	TRBJ2-7	-	TGCGCCAGCAGCCAAGCCCCCGCAGGGGAGGGTTACGAGCAGTACTTC	CASSQAPAGEGYEQYF
TRBV19	-	TRBJ2-1	-	TGTGCCAGTAGTATATTTTTCTACAATGAGCAGTTCTTC	CASSIFFYNEQFF
TRBV4-3	-	TRBJ2-1	-	TGCGCCAGCAGCCAAGATCATACTGGTCTTACCAATGAGCAGTTCTTC	CASSQDHTGLTNEQFF
TRBV4-3	-	TRBJ2-7	-	TGCGCCAGCAGCCAAGATCTTGGCTACGAGCAGTACTTC	CASSQDLGYEQYF
TRBV29-1	TRBD1	TRBJ1-5	-	TGCAGCGTGGCAGACAGGGGGCGAGGCCAGCCCCAGCATTTT	CSVADRGRGQPQHF
TRBV5-6	-	TRBJ1-1	-	TGTGCCAGCAGCTCTCGACGGCTATACACTGAAGCTTTCTTT	CASSSRRLYTEAFF
TRBV19	TRBD1	TRBJ1-5	-	TGTGCCAGTATACGTTCAGGGGGAAGTCAGCCCCAGCATTTT	CASIRSGGSQPQHF
TRBV6-6	-	TRBJ2-1	-	TGTGCCAGCAGTCTGACAGTAGATGAGCAGTTCTTC	CASSLTVDEQFF
TRBV28	TRBD1	TRBJ1-5	-	TGTGCCAGCAGCGCCGGACAGGGAAATCAGCCCCAGCATTTT	CASSAGQGNQPQHF
TRBV5-1	-	TRBJ2-7	-	TGCGCCAGCAGCTTAAATCCGGACGGCTCCTACGAGCAGTACTTC	CASSLNPDGSYEQYF
TRBV7-8	-	TRBJ2-3	-	TGTGCCAGCAGCTTAGCTACGGGGACTAGCACAGATACGCAGTATTTT	CASSLATGTSTDTQYF
TRBV10-3	TRBD2	TRBJ2-2	-	TGTGCCATCAGTGAAACGGCGGGGGGGCCCGGGGAGCTGTTTTTT	CAISETAGGPGELFF
TRBV27	-	TRBJ2-3	-	TGTGCCAGCAGGAACAGGGTAGGAGATACGCAGTATTTT	CASRNRVGDTQYF
TRBV5-1	-	TRBJ2-2	-	TGCGCCAGCAGCGAGGACAACCACGGGGAGCTGTTTTTT	CASSEDNHGELFF
TRBV10-2	-	TRBJ2-7	-	TGCGCCAGCAGTGACTACTCAGTAACCTACGAGCAGTACTTC	CASSDYSVTYEQYF
TRBV18	-	TRBJ1-1	-	TGTGCCAGCTCACCGACAGATCGACGGTCGAACACTGAAGCTTTCTTT	CASSPTDRRSNTEAFF
TRBV9	TRBD1	TRBJ2-7	once	TGTGCCAGCAACATGGGACAGCCAACCTACGAGCAGTACTTC	CASNMGQPTYEQYF
TRBV27	-	TRBJ2-3	-	TGTGCCAGCAGTGCGGGGATACTCGGCACAGATACGCAGTATTTT	CASSAGILGTDTQYF
TRBV6-1	-	TRBJ2-1	-	TGTGCCAGCAGTGTGACCGCGGGGGCGTACAATGAGCAGTTCTTC	CASSVTAGAYNEQFF
TRBV7-2	TRBD1	TRBJ1-5	-	TGTGCCAGCAGCCTACAGGGGAATCAGCCCCAGCATTTT	CASSLQGNQPQHF
TRBV5-1	-	TRBJ2-7	-	TGCGCCAGCAGCCGGACAGCTACCTACGAGCAGTACTTC	CASSRTATYEQYF
TRBV6-1	-	TRBJ1-5	-	TGTGCCAGCTGGCAGGGGCGCAATCAGCCCCAGCATTTT	CASWQGRNQPQHF
TRBV2	-	TRBJ2-2	-	TGTGCCAGCAGCCAAGCCCCCGCGAACACCGGGGAGCTGTTTTTT	CASSQAPANTGELFF
TRBV28	-	TRBJ2-7	medium-sized	TGTGCCAGCAGTTACCCGGACACGGACTTCGAGCAGTACTTC	CASSYPDTDFEQYF
TRBV5-8	TRBD1	TRBJ2-3	-	TGTGCCAGCAGCGCCGGACAGGGGTCCTACACAGATACGCAGTATTTT	CASSAGQGSYTDTQYF
TRBV27	TRBD1	TRBJ1-2	-	TGTGCCAGCAGTCCCCGGGACAGGGGAGCCTATGGCTACACCTTC	CASSPRDRGAYGYTF
TRBV5-1	-	TRBJ1-1	-	TGCGCCAGCAGCTTGGATGTGAGGGGGATTTCGAACACTGAAGCTTTCTTT	CASSLDVRGISNTEAFF
TRBV29-1	-	TRBJ2-7	once	TGCAGCGTTGAACTAACAGATCGTGACTACGAGCAGTACTTC	CSVELTDRDYEQYF
TRBV5-1	-	TRBJ2-7	-	TGCGCCAGCAGCTTGGAAGGGGGTATGGACGAGCAGTACTTC	CASSLEGGMDEQYF
TRBV9	-	TRBJ2-3	-	TGTGCCAGCAGCGCGGTCGGGGATACGCAGTATTTT	CASSAVGDTQYF
TRBV6-5	TRBD1	TRBJ2-7	-	TGTGCCAGCAGTTATGGGGCAGGGGGCTACGAGCAGTACTTC	CASSYGAGGYEQYF